The rows below give T cell receptor beta chains drawn from one sample of a study of blood T cell repertoires in COVID-19. Repertoires were generated with immunoSEQ multiplex PCR, while TCRdb's copy carries only in-frame clones and drops some. Altogether some 52,000 clones are present, more than 75% being singletons, with the ten largest covering about 16%. The sample consisted of peripheral blood. Receptors originate from a human donor with active COVID-19. The donor label of this sample is uncertain. Both conserved end residues are part of each CDR3. The D gene is left open where the match is weak. For some rows the clone size is stated as once, few or many, or as a class when expanded; others skip it.

V gene: TRBV7-2; J gene: TRBJ2-5; clone size: .; D gene: TRBD2; CDR3 DNA: TGTGCCAGCAGCTTCGGGCGGGGGCAAGAGACCCAGTACTTC; CDR3 protein: CASSFGRGQETQYF
V gene: TRBV19; J gene: TRBJ1-2; clone size: .; D gene: .; CDR3 DNA: TGTGCCAGTACCAGGGGCTATGGCTACACCTTC; CDR3 protein: CASTRGYGYTF
V gene: TRBV18; J gene: TRBJ2-1; clone size: .; D gene: TRBD2; CDR3 DNA: TGTGCCAGCTCACCCCCAGCGGGGCGCAATGAGCAGTTCTTC; CDR3 protein: CASSPPAGRNEQFF
V gene: TRBV6-1; J gene: TRBJ1-1; clone size: .; D gene: .; CDR3 DNA: TGTGCCAGCAGTGAACAGGGTAACACTGAAGCTTTCTTT; CDR3 protein: CASSEQGNTEAFF
V gene: TRBV11-3; J gene: TRBJ2-1; clone size: .; D gene: .; CDR3 DNA: TGTGCCAGCAGCTCGTACGGAGGGGCTTGGGAGCAGTTCTTC; CDR3 protein: CASSSYGGAWEQFF
V gene: TRBV5-5; J gene: TRBJ2-2; clone size: .; D gene: .; CDR3 DNA: TGTGCCAGCAGTGTCGGCAGGGGCAACACCGGGGAGCTGTTTTTT; CDR3 protein: CASSVGRGNTGELFF
V gene: TRBV7-2; J gene: TRBJ2-1; clone size: .; D gene: .; CDR3 DNA: TGTGCCAGCAGCTTTTCCCCTCTACTCTACAATGAGCAGTTCTTC; CDR3 protein: CASSFSPLLYNEQFF
V gene: TRBV18; J gene: TRBJ2-5; clone size: .; D gene: TRBD1; CDR3 DNA: TGTGCCAGCTCACCGGTTCAGGGGGCGCCCCTTGATGAGACCCAGTACTTC; CDR3 protein: CASSPVQGAPLDETQYF
V gene: TRBV18; J gene: TRBJ2-1; clone size: once; D gene: .; CDR3 DNA: TGTGCCAGCTCAACGTCGCGGCAGTACAATGAGCAGTTCTTC; CDR3 protein: CASSTSRQYNEQFF
V gene: TRBV7-8; J gene: TRBJ2-3; clone size: .; D gene: .; CDR3 DNA: TGTGCCAGCAGCCCATCCCTCCTAGCGCGCACAGATACGCAGTATTTT; CDR3 protein: CASSPSLLARTDTQYF
V gene: TRBV6-6; J gene: TRBJ2-5; clone size: .; D gene: .; CDR3 DNA: TGTGCCAGCAGTACCTCAGGGGCACTTTGGGAGACCCAGTACTTC; CDR3 protein: CASSTSGALWETQYF
V gene: TRBV11-2; J gene: TRBJ2-3; clone size: few; D gene: TRBD2; CDR3 DNA: TGTGCCAGCAGCCGTTTAGCGGGGGGCACAGATACGCAGTATTTT; CDR3 protein: CASSRLAGGTDTQYF
V gene: TRBV4-1; J gene: TRBJ2-3; clone size: .; D gene: TRBD1; CDR3 DNA: TGCGCCAGCAGCCGAATGAAACTAACGGGACAGGGACCAGATACGCAGTATTTT; CDR3 protein: CASSRMKLTGQGPDTQYF
V gene: TRBV3-1/TRBV3-2; J gene: TRBJ1-2; clone size: few; D gene: .; CDR3 DNA: TGTGCCAGCGGACAACGGGAGCGTAGTGGCTACACCTTC; CDR3 protein: CASGQRERSGYTF
V gene: TRBV5-4; J gene: TRBJ1-2; clone size: .; D gene: TRBD1; CDR3 DNA: TGTGCCAGCAGCGGGACAGGGGGCTCCCCTGACTATGGCTACACCTTC; CDR3 protein: CASSGTGGSPDYGYTF
V gene: TRBV5-4; J gene: TRBJ2-3; clone size: .; D gene: .; CDR3 DNA: TGTGCCAGCAGCACAGGTACAGATACGCAGTATTTT; CDR3 protein: CASSTGTDTQYF
V gene: TRBV5-1; J gene: TRBJ1-1; clone size: .; D gene: .; CDR3 DNA: TGCGCCAGCAGCTTGGGAGACATGTACGACACTGAAGCTTTCTTT; CDR3 protein: CASSLGDMYDTEAFF
V gene: TRBV12-3/TRBV12-4; J gene: TRBJ2-3; clone size: .; D gene: .; CDR3 DNA: TGTGCCAGCAGCCCGAATAGCGTAACGCAGTATTTT; CDR3 protein: CASSPNSVTQYF
V gene: TRBV15; J gene: TRBJ2-6; clone size: .; D gene: .; CDR3 DNA: TGTGCCACCGAGGGCAGGGGAGGGTCTGGGGCCAACGTCCTGACTTTC; CDR3 protein: CATEGRGGSGANVLTF
V gene: TRBV18; J gene: TRBJ2-7; clone size: .; D gene: TRBD1; CDR3 DNA: TGTGCCAGCCGAGCCGGGACAGGGACTTACGAGCTGTACTTC; CDR3 protein: CASRAGTGTYELYF
V gene: TRBV7-6; J gene: TRBJ2-3; clone size: .; D gene: .; CDR3 DNA: TGTGCCAGCAGCTTAGGGCCCGGGGTCGGCACAGATACGCAGTATTTT; CDR3 protein: CASSLGPGVGTDTQYF
V gene: TRBV20-1; J gene: TRBJ1-3; clone size: .; D gene: .; CDR3 DNA: TGCAGTGTACAAGCTGGAAACACCATATATTTT; CDR3 protein: CSVQAGNTIYF
V gene: TRBV6-5; J gene: TRBJ2-5; clone size: .; D gene: TRBD1; CDR3 DNA: TGTGCCAGCAGTTACCGACCGGGACAGGGAGAGACCCAGTACTTC; CDR3 protein: CASSYRPGQGETQYF
V gene: TRBV5-4; J gene: TRBJ2-3; clone size: .; D gene: .; CDR3 DNA: TGTGCCAGCAGCCCCCTACCGAGCGGTGCTAGCACAGATACGCAGTATTTT; CDR3 protein: CASSPLPSGASTDTQYF
V gene: TRBV7-2; J gene: TRBJ1-1; clone size: .; D gene: .; CDR3 DNA: TGTGCCAGCAGCTCTGACAGCCTTAGGAACACTGAAGCTTTCTTT; CDR3 protein: CASSSDSLRNTEAFF
V gene: TRBV19; J gene: TRBJ1-2; clone size: .; D gene: .; CDR3 DNA: TGTGCCAGTAGCCCTACCCGTGGCGGATCCTTACATGGCTACACCTTC; CDR3 protein: CASSPTRGGSLHGYTF
V gene: TRBV18; J gene: TRBJ1-4; clone size: .; D gene: TRBD1; CDR3 DNA: TGTGCCAGCTCACCGTCTCTGACAGGGAGAGGGGTTAATGAAAAACTGTTTTTT; CDR3 protein: CASSPSLTGRGVNEKLFF
V gene: TRBV7-2; J gene: TRBJ2-7; clone size: .; D gene: .; CDR3 DNA: TGTGCCAGCAGCTCCTCCTCCTCAGGGCGTCCGGTCGAGCAGTACTTC; CDR3 protein: CASSSSSSGRPVEQYF
V gene: TRBV2; J gene: TRBJ2-5; clone size: once; D gene: TRBD2; CDR3 DNA: TGTGCCAGCAGCGCCGGACTAGCGAACGGGGGGTGGTCCCAGTACTTC; CDR3 protein: CASSAGLANGGWSQYF
V gene: TRBV6-5; J gene: TRBJ2-5; clone size: .; D gene: .; CDR3 DNA: TGTGCCAGCAGGTGGGGGCGCAGAGAGACCCAGTACTTC; CDR3 protein: CASRWGRRETQYF
V gene: TRBV7-2; J gene: TRBJ2-1; clone size: .; D gene: .; CDR3 DNA: TGTGCCAGCTCGTCGGCTCGCCGGGATGAGCAGTTCTTC; CDR3 protein: CASSSARRDEQFF
V gene: TRBV14; J gene: TRBJ1-3; clone size: once; D gene: .; CDR3 DNA: TGTGCCAGCAGCCAAGATACGGGCAGGGCTTATGGAAACACCATATATTTT; CDR3 protein: CASSQDTGRAYGNTIYF
V gene: TRBV18; J gene: TRBJ1-1; clone size: .; D gene: .; CDR3 DNA: TGTGCCAGCTCACCAGAGGGTAGGCACACTGAAGCTTTCTTT; CDR3 protein: CASSPEGRHTEAFF
V gene: TRBV5-5; J gene: TRBJ1-2; clone size: .; D gene: .; CDR3 DNA: TGTGCCAGCAGCGAAATGGAGGTTAACTATGGCTACACCTTC; CDR3 protein: CASSEMEVNYGYTF
V gene: TRBV6-2/TRBV6-3; J gene: TRBJ1-2; clone size: .; D gene: TRBD1; CDR3 DNA: TGTGCCAGCAGTTACGGCGGCAGGGGGTCAGATGGCTACACCTTC; CDR3 protein: CASSYGGRGSDGYTF
V gene: TRBV6-2/TRBV6-3; J gene: TRBJ2-7; clone size: .; D gene: .; CDR3 DNA: TGTGCCAGCAGCAAAACTACGGGTCCCGAGCAGTACTTC; CDR3 protein: CASSKTTGPEQYF
V gene: TRBV7-6; J gene: TRBJ2-7; clone size: .; D gene: .; CDR3 DNA: TGTGCCAGCAGCTCCCTAGACGGCGGGGAGAGCTACGAGCAGTACTTC; CDR3 protein: CASSSLDGGESYEQYF
V gene: TRBV6-2/TRBV6-3; J gene: TRBJ2-7; clone size: .; D gene: TRBD2; CDR3 DNA: TGTGCCAGCAGTTACTCAACTAGCGGGGGGTACGAGCAGTACTTC; CDR3 protein: CASSYSTSGGYEQYF
V gene: TRBV2; J gene: TRBJ1-6; clone size: .; D gene: TRBD1; CDR3 DNA: TGTGCCAGCAGAGCCGACAGGGTGGGTTCACCCCTCCACTTT; CDR3 protein: CASRADRVGSPLHF
V gene: TRBV7-8; J gene: TRBJ1-3; clone size: .; D gene: TRBD1; CDR3 DNA: TGTGCCAGCAGCTTAGCCGGGACAGGGACAGGAAACACCATATATTTT; CDR3 protein: CASSLAGTGTGNTIYF
V gene: TRBV19; J gene: TRBJ1-2; clone size: .; D gene: TRBD1; CDR3 DNA: TGTGCCAGTAGTATAGGGGACAGGGGCGGCTACACCTTC; CDR3 protein: CASSIGDRGGYTF
V gene: TRBV12-3/TRBV12-4; J gene: TRBJ1-2; clone size: .; D gene: .; CDR3 DNA: TGTGCCAGCAGTCCGGACACCGCCTATGGCTACACCTTC; CDR3 protein: CASSPDTAYGYTF
V gene: TRBV3-1/TRBV3-2; J gene: TRBJ1-1; clone size: .; D gene: .; CDR3 DNA: TGTGCCAGCAGCCAAGCCACCCGACTGGGGCAGAACACTGAAGCTTTCTTT; CDR3 protein: CASSQATRLGQNTEAFF
V gene: TRBV6-1; J gene: TRBJ2-1; clone size: .; D gene: TRBD2; CDR3 DNA: TGTGCCAGCAGTGCACCGGGACTAGCGGGGGTATTCTCCTACAATGAGCAGTTCTTC; CDR3 protein: CASSAPGLAGVFSYNEQFF
V gene: TRBV3-1/TRBV3-2; J gene: TRBJ2-2; clone size: .; D gene: TRBD2; CDR3 DNA: TGTGCCAGCAGCCGTCCCCCTCCACTAGCGACCGGGGAGCTGTTTTTT; CDR3 protein: CASSRPPPLATGELFF
V gene: TRBV6-2/TRBV6-3; J gene: TRBJ2-7; clone size: .; D gene: TRBD2; CDR3 DNA: TGTGCCAGCAGTTACTCCCCCCCCGGGACTAGCGGGGGGCAGACCTACGAGCAGTACTTC; CDR3 protein: CASSYSPPGTSGGQTYEQYF
V gene: TRBV15; J gene: TRBJ2-3; clone size: .; D gene: .; CDR3 DNA: TGTGCCACCAGCAGAGAAAATTTCCACGAGGGGGGGCTAGGCCAATTCACAGATACGCAGTATTTT; CDR3 protein: CATSRENFHEGGLGQFTDTQYF
V gene: TRBV11-2; J gene: TRBJ1-1; clone size: .; D gene: TRBD1; CDR3 DNA: TGTGCCAGCAGCTTAGATGCATGGCAGGGGGCGGACACTGAAGCTTTCTTT; CDR3 protein: CASSLDAWQGADTEAFF
V gene: TRBV10-1; J gene: TRBJ1-2; clone size: .; D gene: TRBD1; CDR3 DNA: TGCGCCAGCAGTGAAATAGGCAGGGGGATCGTGAAGGGCTACACCTTC; CDR3 protein: CASSEIGRGIVKGYTF
V gene: TRBV5-4; J gene: TRBJ2-1; clone size: .; D gene: .; CDR3 DNA: TGTGCCAGCAGCTTGGCCTCGAGGGACTGGGCTCGGAATGAGCAGTTCTTC; CDR3 protein: CASSLASRDWARNEQFF
V gene: TRBV7-9; J gene: TRBJ2-1; clone size: .; D gene: .; CDR3 DNA: TGTGCCAGCAGCTTATCGGAGATGGAGTTCTTC; CDR3 protein: CASSLSEMEFF
V gene: TRBV11-2; J gene: TRBJ1-1; clone size: .; D gene: TRBD1; CDR3 DNA: TGTGCCAGCAGCATAACAGGGGGCGGGTCGACTGAAGCTTTCTTT; CDR3 protein: CASSITGGGSTEAFF
V gene: TRBV6-5; J gene: TRBJ1-5; clone size: .; D gene: .; CDR3 DNA: TGTGCCAGCAAGGGAGGCGGTCAGCCCCAGCATTTT; CDR3 protein: CASKGGGQPQHF